These T cell receptor beta chains were read from a single sample in a study of blood T cell repertoires in COVID-19. The table came from immunoSEQ multiplex PCR; TCRdb's copy has only in-frame clones and leaves some out. The sample includes 100,000 or so clones, roughly 92% of them seen just once. Sequencing was done on a sample of peripheral blood. These receptors came from a man aged 45-65 years with active COVID-19. Each CDR3 is given with its conserved first and last residue. A D gene is named only where the DNA matches it firmly. Not every row has a clone size; where given, it reads once, few, many or a size class.

d_call	v_call	clone_size	j_call	cdr3_aa	cdr3_nt
TRBD1	TRBV25-1	.	TRBJ1-4	CASSGRDRVEKLFF	TGTGCCAGCAGTGGCCGGGACAGGGTTGAAAAACTGTTTTTT
.	TRBV6-1	.	TRBJ2-7	CASSDPFYSYEQYF	TGTGCCAGCAGTGACCCCTTTTACTCCTACGAGCAGTACTTC
.	TRBV28	.	TRBJ1-1	CASSLLRGATEAFF	TGTGCCAGCAGTCTTTTGCGGGGGGCCACTGAAGCTTTCTTT
.	TRBV12-1	.	TRBJ2-5	CASSQPKGQGGNDQLETQYF	TGTGCCAGCAGCCAGCCAAAGGGACAGGGGGGGAACGACCAATTGGAGACCCAGTACTTC
.	TRBV21-1	.	TRBJ1-2	CASSKVGCYGYTF	TGTGCCAGCAGCAAGGTCGGTTGCTATGGCTACACCTTC
TRBD1	TRBV28	.	TRBJ1-2	CASSLLGTGFGYTF	TGTGCCAGCAGTTTATTGGGGACAGGGTTTGGCTACACCTTC
.	TRBV6-2/TRBV6-3	.	TRBJ1-5	CASSYRGNQPQHF	TGTGCCAGCAGTTATCGAGGCAATCAGCCCCAGCATTTT
TRBD1	TRBV7-9	few	TRBJ2-5	CASSFRPRDRGDGETQYF	TGTGCCAGCAGCTTTAGGCCTAGGGACAGGGGAGATGGAGAGACCCAGTACTTC
TRBD1	TRBV5-1	.	TRBJ1-1	CASSRDSPGRTEAFF	TGCGCCAGCAGCCGGGACAGTCCAGGGAGGACTGAAGCTTTCTTT
.	TRBV6-6	.	TRBJ1-2	CASSQPNYGYTF	TGTGCCAGCAGTCAGCCGAACTATGGCTACACCTTC
.	TRBV18	.	TRBJ1-5	CASSLGQLGDSNQPQHF	TGTGCCAGCTCACTGGGCCAGTTGGGTGATAGCAATCAGCCCCAGCATTTT
TRBD2	TRBV11-2	.	TRBJ2-3	CASTWSGGEGATQYF	TGTGCCAGCACCTGGTCGGGAGGTGAAGGAGCTACGCAGTATTTT
.	TRBV6-2/TRBV6-3	.	TRBJ2-1	CASSYSAAVEGNEQFF	TGTGCCAGCAGTTACTCCGCAGCGGTGGAGGGCAATGAGCAGTTCTTC
.	TRBV2	once	TRBJ1-2	CASSEEVQRGYGYTF	TGTGCCAGCAGTGAAGAGGTACAACGGGGCTATGGCTACACCTTC
TRBD1	TRBV5-1	.	TRBJ1-4	CASSPGTGRLSEKLFF	TGCGCCAGCAGCCCCGGGACAGGGAGGCTATCTGAAAAACTGTTTTTT
.	TRBV9	.	TRBJ1-1	CASSVATLNTEAFF	TGTGCCAGCAGCGTAGCTACCCTGAACACTGAAGCTTTCTTT
.	TRBV7-2	once	TRBJ2-1	CASSLSGSWGNEQFF	TGTGCCAGCAGTCTATCTGGGAGTTGGGGCAATGAGCAGTTCTTC
.	TRBV28	.	TRBJ2-1	CASSLLAGNNEQFF	TGTGCCAGCAGTTTATTGGCAGGGAACAATGAGCAGTTCTTC
TRBD2	TRBV2	.	TRBJ2-1	CASSEVAGGYNEQFF	TGTGCCAGCAGTGAAGTGGCGGGAGGGTACAATGAGCAGTTCTTC
.	TRBV12-3/TRBV12-4	.	TRBJ2-3	CASSLTRADTQYF	TGTGCCAGCAGTTTGACTCGGGCAGATACGCAGTATTTT
TRBD2	TRBV5-1	.	TRBJ2-1	CASSRDSSGSNEQFF	TGCGCCAGCAGCCGGGACTCCAGCGGGAGCAATGAGCAGTTCTTC
.	TRBV10-3	.	TRBJ1-1	CAIRRGLNTEAFF	TGTGCCATCAGGCGGGGATTGAACACTGAAGCTTTCTTT
.	TRBV28	once	TRBJ1-5	CASTTNQPQHF	TGTGCCAGCACTACCAATCAGCCCCAGCATTTT
TRBD1	TRBV11-1	.	TRBJ2-7	CASSPGTGRYEQYF	TGTGCCAGCAGCCCCGGGACAGGGCGCTACGAGCAGTACTTC
.	TRBV7-8	.	TRBJ2-7	CASSLAQVQGNFYEQYF	TGTGCCAGCAGCTTAGCGCAAGTACAGGGAAATTTCTACGAGCAGTACTTC
TRBD1	TRBV7-2	.	TRBJ1-1	CASSQRTGGVEAFF	TGTGCCAGCAGCCAACGGACAGGGGGGGTTGAAGCTTTCTTT
.	TRBV18	.	TRBJ2-3	CASSPGSGSDTQYF	TGTGCCAGCTCACCCGGGAGCGGCTCGGATACGCAGTATTTT
.	TRBV5-1	.	TRBJ2-5	CASSFGTSIQETQYF	TGCGCCAGCAGCTTCGGGACAAGTATTCAAGAGACCCAGTACTTC
TRBD2	TRBV7-2	few	TRBJ2-2	CASSLGLAGTGELFF	TGTGCCAGCAGCTTAGGACTAGCGGGCACCGGGGAGCTGTTTTTT